This T cell receptor (beta chain) was recorded in a study of T cell repertoires in ileal Crohn's disease. Across the study: From the surgical specimen's inflamed ileum, biopsies were taken as M0.

As concerns this clone: What it recognizes is unknown.

Specified time point: inflamed ileum from the surgical specimen. Eligibility required adulthood, ileal or ileocolonic Crohn's disease and indicated ileocolonic resection. Study results and limitations: Compared with non-smokers, active smokers at surgery showed more clonal expansions. Every patient over 26.8% clonality showed endoscopic recurrence.

CDR1 and CDR2 (germline): SGHRS, YFSETQ. The CDR3 has 15 amino acids. Trimming pared 4 bases from V and 4 bases from J, leaving 14 bases between. This table comes from immunoSEQ multiplex PCR, and its TCRdb copy is limited to in-frame clones, with some not included. The data show about 17,000 clones, 75% to 80% seen once. Sequencing was carried out using ileal tissue. This receptor was identified in an adult with Crohn's disease. V is TRBV5-1 and J is TRBJ2-2, with D perhaps matching TRBD1 (5 bases). CDR3 protein: CASSDSSSSTGELFF. CDR3 nucleotide sequence: TGCGCCAGCAGCGACAGTAGCAGCAGCACCGGGGAGCTGTTTTTT. Full variable domain (rest looked up from reference TRBV5-1 and TRBJ2-2): KAGVTQTPRYLIKTRGQQVTLSCSPISGHRSVSWYQQTPGQGLQFLFEYFSETQRNKGNFPGRFSGRQFSNSRSEMNVSTLELGDSALYLCASSDSSSSTGELFFGEGSRLTVL.